The clone carrying this TCR beta chain appeared a few times. The antigen remains unidentified. The data stem from a study of chemoradiotherapy in HPV16-positive cancers. Study findings and constraints: In HPV16-positive patients, HPV-responsive T-cell expansion tracked better recurrence-free survival. Candidate HPV-specific clones and E7-related TCR motifs grew in tumor during treatment.

The CDR3 is 14 residues long. Germline CDR1 is SQVTM and CDR2 is ANQGSEA. V dropped 5 bases and J dropped 2 bases, with 14 bases sitting between them. Repertoires were generated with immunoSEQ multiplex PCR, while TCRdb's copy carries only in-frame clones and drops some. This sample has 10,000 or so clones, with approximately 84% found just once. The chain recombines TRBV29-1 with TRBJ2-3; no clear D. The sample was blood, taken from a patient who underwent chemoradiotherapy. The sequence came from a human donor with HPV-associated anogenital cancer. The CDR3 DNA reads as TGCAGCGTTAGACTTGGGGATTCCACAGATACGCAGTATTTT. Its protein is CSVRLGDSTDTQYF.